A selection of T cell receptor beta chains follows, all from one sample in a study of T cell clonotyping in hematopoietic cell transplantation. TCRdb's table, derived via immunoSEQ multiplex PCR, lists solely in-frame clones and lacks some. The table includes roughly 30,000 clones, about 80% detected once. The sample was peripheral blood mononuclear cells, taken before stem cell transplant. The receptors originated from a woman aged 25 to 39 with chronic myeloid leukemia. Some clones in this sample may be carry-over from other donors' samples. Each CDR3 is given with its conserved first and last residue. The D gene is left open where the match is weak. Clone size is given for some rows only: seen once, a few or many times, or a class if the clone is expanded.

TGTGCCAGTAGCCCCTCCCGACAGGGGGCGCGCACTGAAGCTTTCTTT CASSPSRQGARTEAFF few TRBJ1-1 TRBV19 TRBD1
TGCAGTGCTAGTCTAGGCAGGATGCAGTATTTT CSASLGRMQYF - TRBJ2-3 TRBV20-1 -
TGTGCCAGCCGGCAGTTTAGACAGGGAAGAACCGGGGAGCTGTTTTTT CASRQFRQGRTGELFF - TRBJ2-2 TRBV27 TRBD1
TGTGCCAGCAGCGGAGGACAGGGAAGGCTCTCTGGAAACACCATATATTTT CASSGGQGRLSGNTIYF - TRBJ1-3 TRBV9 TRBD1
TGTGCCAGCAGCTTAACAGGGCGAGGGGGTTCACCCCTCCACTTT CASSLTGRGGSPLHF - TRBJ1-6 TRBV11-2 -
TGCGCCAGCAGCCAAGATCTGGGGCCCACCTTC CASSQDLGPTF - TRBJ1-2 TRBV4-1 -
TGTGCCAGCAGAGGTAGATTCACAGATACGCAGTATTTT CASRGRFTDTQYF few TRBJ2-3 TRBV28 -
TGTGCCAGCAGTCACCCAACCACCGGGGAGCTGTTTTTT CASSHPTTGELFF - TRBJ2-2 TRBV6-5 -
TGCGCCAGCAGTTGGGGAACTTACGAGCAGTACTTC CASSWGTYEQYF - TRBJ2-7 TRBV5-1 -
TGTGCCAGCAGTGAGTTCATCCGGGGAACTAATGAAAAACTGTTTTTT CASSEFIRGTNEKLFF - TRBJ1-4 TRBV25-1 -
TGCAGTGCTAGTTCCGGAAATGGCTACACCTTC CSASSGNGYTF - TRBJ1-2 TRBV20-1 -
TGTGCTCGATCTGAGGGACCTAACACTGAAGCTTTCTTT CARSEGPNTEAFF - TRBJ1-1 TRBV30 -
TGTGCCAGCAGCTTGGACGGAACCAACACTGAAGCTTTCTTT CASSLDGTNTEAFF - TRBJ1-1 TRBV5-4 -
TGTGCCAGCAGCTTCAGTTCGTTGAGCGAAAAACTGTTTTTT CASSFSSLSEKLFF - TRBJ1-4 TRBV7-9 -
TGTGCCAGCAGTGAACTGGACAGGGTCTTCGGGGAGCTGTTTTTT CASSELDRVFGELFF - TRBJ2-2 TRBV2 TRBD1
TGTGCCAGCAGTGAATCGCACAGACGCTATGGCTACACCTTC CASSESHRRYGYTF - TRBJ1-2 TRBV2 -
TGTGCCAGCAGTTACGGGGACAGACAAACTGGAAACACCATATATTTT CASSYGDRQTGNTIYF - TRBJ1-3 TRBV6-5 TRBD1
TGTGCCAGCTCACCCAAAGCACAGCACACCGGGGAGCTGTTTTTT CASSPKAQHTGELFF - TRBJ2-2 TRBV18 -
TGTGCCAGCAGCTTGTGGGGGGGCCCATCCACAGATACGCAGTATTTT CASSLWGGPSTDTQYF - TRBJ2-3 TRBV5-8 -
TGTGCCAGCAGAAACAGGGGGCTAAGTGAGCAGTTCTTC CASRNRGLSEQFF - TRBJ2-1 TRBV6-5 TRBD1
TGTGCCAGCAGCTCGGCGGGACTAGCGGGGGCTACAGATACGCAGTATTTT CASSSAGLAGATDTQYF once TRBJ2-3 TRBV7-2 TRBD2
TGTGCCAGCAGTGAAGTCCTTACCGGGTTTGTATCGCTCAGATATGGCTACACCTTC CASSEVLTGFVSLRYGYTF - TRBJ1-2 TRBV6-1 -
TGTGCCAGCAGTTGGGGGGGCCAGGGGGAGCCCCAGCATTTT CASSWGGQGEPQHF few TRBJ1-5 TRBV6-1 TRBD1
TGCGCCAGCAGCCAAAACCAGGGTCTCTACGAGCAGTACTTC CASSQNQGLYEQYF - TRBJ2-7 TRBV4-1 -
TGTGCCAGCAGCAAAGCGCTTTTTCGGGCAGGGTCCTACGAGCAGTACTTC CASSKALFRAGSYEQYF - TRBJ2-7 TRBV21-1 -
TGCGCCAGCAGCACACAGGAGAACACCGGGGAGCTGTTTTTT CASSTQENTGELFF - TRBJ2-2 TRBV4-1 -
TGCAGCGTTGGGACAGGGATGGATACGCAGTATTTT CSVGTGMDTQYF - TRBJ2-3 TRBV29-1 TRBD1
TGCAGCGTGGCGACAGGTGCCTTCTCTGGAAACACCATATATTTT CSVATGAFSGNTIYF - TRBJ1-3 TRBV29-1 -
TGTGCCAGCAGCCTATTTGACAGGGGGCACACTGAAGCTTTCTTT CASSLFDRGHTEAFF - TRBJ1-1 TRBV7-9 TRBD1
TGCAGCTCCTCGGGGGGGGCGATCAGCGGCTACACCTTC CSSSGGAISGYTF - TRBJ1-2 TRBV29-1 -
TGTGCCTGGGGGGTCTCTGGGGGCCCAGGGGGGTATGGCTACACCTTC CAWGVSGGPGGYGYTF - TRBJ1-2 TRBV30 TRBD1
TGTGCCTGGAGTTTAGGGAACAATGGCTACACCTTC CAWSLGNNGYTF - TRBJ1-2 TRBV30 -
TGCGCCAGCAGAGAAGCCAACCCGGATGAAGCTTTCTTT CASREANPDEAFF - TRBJ1-1 TRBV5-1 -
TGTGCCAGCAGCTTAGCGTCGGACACAGATACGCAGTATTTT CASSLASDTDTQYF once TRBJ2-3 TRBV7-8 -
TGTGCCAGCAGCCGATTAAGACTAGCGGAAGATACGCAGTATTTT CASSRLRLAEDTQYF - TRBJ2-3 TRBV7-9 TRBD2
TGTGCCAGCAGTGAAAGGGAAGGCTCTGGGGCCAACGTCCTGACTTTC CASSEREGSGANVLTF - TRBJ2-6 TRBV6-1 -
TGCAGTGCTAGCTACTACGAGCAGTACTTC CSASYYEQYF - TRBJ2-7 TRBV20-1 -
TGCGCCAGCAGTGAGCGGCCGGACTATGGCTACACCTTC CASSERPDYGYTF few TRBJ1-2 TRBV10-1 -
TGTGCCTCTATTCGGGAGAGCAATCAGCCCCAGCATTTT CASIRESNQPQHF - TRBJ1-5 TRBV6-1 -
TGTGCCAGCAGCTTAGTGGTGTCTAGCGGAGAGACCCAGTACTTC CASSLVVSSGETQYF - TRBJ2-5 TRBV7-2 TRBD2
TGCAGCGTGGGACAGGTGGTCACTGAAGCTTTCTTT CSVGQVVTEAFF - TRBJ1-1 TRBV29-1 TRBD1